This TCR beta chain was profiled in a study of persistence of HIV-infected CD4 T cells. Turning to the study itself: Suppressive ART had lasted a median of approximately 8 years. Study results and caveats: CMV- and Gag-responding cells had lower TCRbeta richness than CD3/CD28-responding cells.

The immunoSEQ assay was version 4, run in survey mode. Method: immunoSEQ multiplex PCR; TCRdb's copy keeps in-frame clones and lacks some. This sample carries about 7,000 clones, around 80% of them seen once, and the ten largest clones take around 70%. To note about this clone: Its specificity is not known.

Trimming pared 0 bases from V and 1 base from J, leaving 19 bases between. Germline V gives CDR1 SGDLS, CDR2 YYNGEE. The CDR3 loop spans 19 amino acids. Lysates of CMV-infected fibroblasts at 10 ug/mL stimulated these cells. CD4+ T cells upregulating both CD40 ligand and CD69 were sorted as responding cells. The sequence derives from an adult woman with HIV who was CMV-seropositive. Sequenced here: CD4+ T cells sorted from PBMCs after roughly 20-hour stimulation, sampled from a patient who received antiretroviral therapy. The chain couples TRBV9 to TRBJ2-2; D is unresolved. The CDR3 sequence: CASSVALSYSVVNTGELFF. The CDR3, as DNA: TGTGCCAGCAGCGTAGCTCTATCTTATTCGGTTGTGAACACCGGGGAGCTGTTTTTT. Full variable domain (outside the CDR3, taken from reference TRBV9 and TRBJ2-2): DSGVTQTPKHLITATGQRVTLRCSPRSGDLSVYWYQQSLDQGLQFLIQYYNGEERAKGNILERFSAQQFPDLHSELNLSSLELGDSALYFCASSVALSYSVVNTGELFFGEGSRLTVL.